A selection of T cell receptor beta chains follows, all from one sample in a study of radiotherapy plus CTLA-4 blockade in lung cancer. Profiled with immunoSEQ multiplex PCR; TCRdb holds only in-frame clones, not every one. The sample lists roughly 45,000 clones; around 63% were seen once. This specimen was peripheral blood, taken from a patient treated with radiotherapy plus ipilimumab. All receptors derive from a human donor with non-small cell lung cancer who had a partial response to radiotherapy plus ipilimumab. The CDR3 runs from the conserved cysteine through the conserved F or W. The order of the fields is D gene, J gene, V gene, clone size, CDR3 protein, CDR3 DNA. D genes are given only for firm matches. A row's size may be missing; if present it is once, few, many or a size class.

d_gene: TRBD2
j_gene: TRBJ2-1
v_gene: TRBV9
abundance: NA
CDR3aa: CASSTSLAGGLNEQFF
CDR3nt: TGTGCCAGCAGCACATCACTAGCGGGGGGTCTCAATGAGCAGTTCTTC

d_gene: TRBD1
j_gene: TRBJ2-7
v_gene: TRBV6-5
abundance: NA
CDR3aa: CASRRTGLSYEQYF
CDR3nt: TGTGCCAGCCGGAGGACAGGGTTATCCTACGAGCAGTACTTC

d_gene: TRBD1
j_gene: TRBJ1-4
v_gene: TRBV19
abundance: few
CDR3aa: CASNPTGHATNEKLFF
CDR3nt: TGTGCCAGTAACCCGACAGGGCACGCAACTAATGAAAAACTGTTTTTT

d_gene: TRBD2
j_gene: TRBJ2-3
v_gene: TRBV9
abundance: NA
CDR3aa: CASSDRLAGGPWADTQYF
CDR3nt: TGTGCCAGCAGCGACCGACTAGCGGGAGGGCCGTGGGCAGATACGCAGTATTTT

d_gene: TRBD2
j_gene: TRBJ2-7
v_gene: TRBV7-8
abundance: NA
CDR3aa: CASSFGTSGGFGYEQYF
CDR3nt: TGTGCCAGCAGCTTTGGGACTAGCGGGGGGTTCGGGTACGAGCAGTACTTC

d_gene: TRBD1
j_gene: TRBJ2-1
v_gene: TRBV9
abundance: NA
CDR3aa: CASSLNTHNRDSSYNEQFF
CDR3nt: TGTGCCAGCTCTCTAAACACCCACAACAGGGACAGCTCCTACAATGAGCAGTTCTTC

d_gene: NA
j_gene: TRBJ2-1
v_gene: TRBV29-1
abundance: NA
CDR3aa: CSAQSTEQFF
CDR3nt: TGCAGCGCACAGAGTACTGAGCAGTTCTTC

d_gene: TRBD1
j_gene: TRBJ1-4
v_gene: TRBV6-1
abundance: few
CDR3aa: CASSEDGQDKLFF
CDR3nt: TGTGCCAGCAGTGAAGACGGACAGGACAAACTGTTTTTT

d_gene: NA
j_gene: TRBJ1-2
v_gene: TRBV5-6
abundance: NA
CDR3aa: CASGPLNNYGYTF
CDR3nt: TGTGCCAGCGGGCCTTTGAACAACTATGGCTACACCTTC

d_gene: NA
j_gene: TRBJ1-5
v_gene: TRBV7-8
abundance: NA
CDR3aa: CASSLPGRPQHF
CDR3nt: TGTGCCAGCAGCCTTCCGGGTCGTCCCCAGCATTTT

d_gene: NA
j_gene: TRBJ1-5
v_gene: TRBV27
abundance: once
CDR3aa: CASSGGGTPHRKPQHF
CDR3nt: TGTGCCAGCAGTGGGGGGGGGACCCCGCATAGGAAGCCCCAGCATTTT

d_gene: TRBD2
j_gene: TRBJ2-5
v_gene: TRBV7-9
abundance: few
CDR3aa: CASSLVPSGSWETQYF
CDR3nt: TGTGCCAGCAGCTTAGTGCCCAGCGGGAGTTGGGAGACCCAGTACTTC

d_gene: TRBD1
j_gene: TRBJ1-1
v_gene: TRBV5-4
abundance: NA
CDR3aa: CASSTHRTYRGTEAFF
CDR3nt: TGTGCCAGCAGCACACATCGCACCTACAGGGGAACTGAAGCTTTCTTT

d_gene: TRBD1
j_gene: TRBJ1-1
v_gene: TRBV27
abundance: NA
CDR3aa: CASSLRVVGTGARGTEAFF
CDR3nt: TGTGCCAGCAGCCTAAGGGTTGTTGGGACAGGGGCCCGTGGCACTGAAGCTTTCTTT

d_gene: NA
j_gene: TRBJ1-2
v_gene: TRBV27
abundance: NA
CDR3aa: CASSLTPTVTGGYTF
CDR3nt: TGTGCCAGCAGTTTAACACCGACAGTCACGGGTGGCTACACCTTC

d_gene: TRBD2
j_gene: TRBJ2-1
v_gene: TRBV5-4
abundance: NA
CDR3aa: CASSPTSGKNNEQFF
CDR3nt: TGTGCCAGCAGCCCGACTAGCGGGAAGAACAATGAGCAGTTCTTC

d_gene: TRBD1
j_gene: TRBJ2-1
v_gene: TRBV7-2
abundance: NA
CDR3aa: CASSIDRGSYNEQFF
CDR3nt: TGTGCCAGCAGCATTGACAGGGGCTCCTACAATGAGCAGTTCTTC

d_gene: NA
j_gene: TRBJ2-4
v_gene: TRBV19
abundance: NA
CDR3aa: CASSNPYRRDTRTHTQNIQYF
CDR3nt: TGTGCCAGTAGTAATCCTTACCGCCGGGACACTAGAACCCACACCCAAAACATTCAGTACTTC

d_gene: NA
j_gene: TRBJ1-1
v_gene: TRBV7-8
abundance: NA
CDR3aa: CASSLSFPGAEAFF
CDR3nt: TGTGCCAGCAGCCTATCCTTTCCGGGGGCTGAAGCTTTCTTT

d_gene: TRBD1
j_gene: TRBJ2-2
v_gene: TRBV29-1
abundance: few
CDR3aa: CSVAPPAGDRLTNTGELFF
CDR3nt: TGCAGCGTTGCCCCCCCGGCCGGGGACAGGCTCACGAACACCGGGGAGCTGTTTTTT

d_gene: TRBD2
j_gene: TRBJ2-1
v_gene: TRBV5-8
abundance: medium-sized
CDR3aa: CASLWGVSGVAEQFF
CDR3nt: TGTGCCAGCCTTTGGGGAGTTAGCGGGGTTGCGGAGCAGTTCTTC

d_gene: NA
j_gene: TRBJ2-3
v_gene: TRBV9
abundance: NA
CDR3aa: CASSVEGGASGSDTQYF
CDR3nt: TGTGCCAGCAGCGTAGAGGGGGGGGCTAGCGGCTCGGATACGCAGTATTTT

d_gene: TRBD2
j_gene: TRBJ2-3
v_gene: TRBV6-5
abundance: once
CDR3aa: CASVASGGGDTQYF
CDR3nt: TGTGCCAGTGTCGCTAGCGGGGGGGGAGATACGCAGTATTTT

d_gene: NA
j_gene: TRBJ2-2
v_gene: TRBV6-1
abundance: NA
CDR3aa: CASAAAFTGELFF
CDR3nt: TGTGCCAGCGCGGCAGCCTTCACCGGGGAGCTGTTTTTT

d_gene: TRBD1
j_gene: TRBJ1-1
v_gene: TRBV29-1
abundance: few
CDR3aa: CSAGTATLEAFF
CDR3nt: TGCAGCGCAGGGACAGCGACCCTTGAAGCTTTCTTT